The 5 T cell receptor beta chains given below trace back to one sample, sequenced in a study of cytotoxic CD8 clonotypes in ibrutinib-treated CLL. TCRdb keeps only in-frame clones here, not all; method: immunoSEQ multiplex PCR. The sample carries about 140,000 clones, 60% to 80% recorded once. The sequenced sample was PBMCs, obtained after 12 months of ibrutinib treatment. These receptors were obtained from a human donor with chronic lymphocytic leukemia.

The rearrangement joins TRBV13 to TRBJ2-3; 9 nucleotides align to TRBD2. Germline CDR1 PRHDT, CDR2 FYEKMQ (reference sequence). With 3 bases clipped from V and 5 bases from J, the junction kept 6 bases outside the gene matches. The CDR3 runs 15 residues. The CDR3 sequence: CASSLGRGGIDTQYF. The CDR3 DNA reads TGTGCCAGCAGCTTGGGGCGGGGGGGCATAGATACGCAGTATTTT.

The sample holds one count of this clone. The chain joins TRBV28 to TRBJ1-2, with D possibly matching TRBD1 (6 bases). The germline V gene encodes CDR1 MDHEN and CDR2 SYDVKM. CDR3 length: 14 residues. V gave up 3 bases and J gave up 4 bases, with 12 bases separating them. The CDR3 DNA is TGTGCCAGCAGTTTCGGGGGGGCCCCCTATGGCTACACCTTC. Residues: CASSFGGAPYGYTF.

In its sample, this clone was seen once. V usage is TRBV15 and J usage is TRBJ2-2; D unresolved. V was clipped by 5 bases and J by 9 bases, with 7 bases between them. CDR3 length: 11 amino acids. Germline V CDR1 and CDR2: LNHNV, YYDKDF (reference sequence). CDR3 loop: CATSDRRELFF. CDR3 nucleotide sequence: TGTGCCACCAGCGACCGCCGGGAGCTGTTTTTT. Full variable domain (missing parts from reference TRBV15 and TRBJ2-2): DAMVIQNPRYQVTQFGKPVTLSCSQTLNHNVMYWYQQKSSQAPKLLFHYYDKDFNNEADTPDNFQSRRPNTSFCFLDIRSPGLGDTAMYLCATSDRRELFFGEGSRLTVL.

The J gene is TRBJ1-3, the V gene TRBV7-2; TRBD1 is a possible D gene (6 bases). CDR1 and CDR2 (germline): SGHTA, FQGNSA. This CDR3 has 15 residues. Trimming removed 4 bases at V and 0 bases at J, with 10 bases between. The CDR3 region is CASSSGQISGNTIYF. The CDR3 DNA is TGTGCCAGCAGCTCTGGACAGATCTCTGGAAACACCATATATTTT. Combining the CDR3 with reference TRBV7-2 and TRBJ1-3 gives the whole variable domain GAGVSQSPSNKVTEKGKDVELRCDPISGHTALYWYRQSLGQGLEFLIYFQGNSAPDKSGLPSDRFSAERTGGSVSTLTIQRTQQEDSAVYLCASSSGQISGNTIYFGEGSWLTVV.

This clone showed up just a few times. This rearrangement joins TRBV19 to TRBJ1-2; no reliable D call. Germline V gene lookup returns CDR1 LNHDA and CDR2 SQIVND (reference sequence). Trimming removed 6 bases at V and 8 bases at J, with 7 bases between. This CDR3 region has 10 residues. CDR3 nucleotide sequence: TGTGCCAGTAGCGGCTCGGGCTACACCTTC. Its protein is CASSGSGYTF.